This T cell receptor beta chain was profiled in a study of cytomegalovirus exposure and HLA in healthy donors. Study observations and caveats: The only immune exposure information that was available was CMV serostatus. The study carried out a later analysis of TCR beta sequences. It associated around 17,000 of them with specific HLA alleles at a false discovery rate of 0.05. Links to common viral pathogens appeared, in a later analysis, for several of the most significant clusters.

This clone has only a few counts. Antigen specificity is unknown. PCR primers comprised 60 Vbeta and 13 Jbeta primers. Data came from immunoSEQ multiplex PCR; TCRdb stores just in-frame clones and leaves some out. Among some 160,000 clones listed, around 72% were seen once. Donors sampled were nominally healthy, though unrecorded immune exposures were likely. CDR1 and CDR2 (germline): MNHNS, SASEGT. This CDR3 spans 14 amino acids. The V gene end was trimmed by 8 bases and the J gene end by 1 base; junction bases not matched to a gene: 6. This clonotype was obtained from a man aged 40-50 years in good health and CMV-seronegative. The chain recombines TRBV6-1 with TRBJ1-1; 8 bases fit TRBD1. Sample: PBMCs. CDR3 DNA sequence: TGTGCCAGCGAAAAGACAGGGGAGAACACTGAAGCTTTCTTT. This sequence encodes CASEKTGENTEAFF.